These T cell receptor beta chains were read from a single sample in a study of shared T cell receptors in the human thymus. Here immunoSEQ multiplex PCR was the method, and the copy in TCRdb shows in-frame clones only, minus some. This table has about 710,000 clones, around 87% appearing once. This sample also belongs to another study, concerning human thymus T cells.

The source material was thymocytes. The receptors originated from a boy under three years old with a congenital heart defect. Both conserved end residues are part of each CDR3. Fields, in order: V gene, D gene, J gene, clone size, CDR3 protein, CDR3 DNA. A D gene is named only where the DNA matches it firmly. For some rows the clone size is stated as once, few or many, or as a class when expanded; others skip it.

V: TRBV29-1; D: TRBD2; J: TRBJ2-1; size: -; CDR3: CSLAGADHSYNEQFF; DNA: TGCAGCTTAGCGGGAGCGGACCACTCCTACAATGAGCAGTTCTTC
V: TRBV10-1; D: -; J: TRBJ1-5; size: few; CDR3: CASSEWSGRGDYSNQPQHF; DNA: TGCGCCAGCAGTGAATGGAGTGGGCGGGGAGACTATAGCAATCAGCCCCAGCATTTT
V: TRBV7-6; D: TRBD2; J: TRBJ2-5; size: -; CDR3: CASSLAYHGTSPAGTQYF; DNA: TGTGCCAGCAGCTTAGCCTATCACGGGACTAGCCCTGCAGGGACCCAGTACTTC
V: TRBV18; D: -; J: TRBJ1-1; size: -; CDR3: CASSHTMNTEAFF; DNA: TGTGCCAGCTCACACACAATGAACACTGAAGCTTTCTTT
V: TRBV5-1; D: TRBD1; J: TRBJ2-2; size: -; CDR3: CASRSIQGFLAGELFF; DNA: TGCGCCAGCCGTAGTATACAGGGGTTTTTAGCCGGGGAGCTGTTTTTT
V: TRBV7-2; D: TRBD2; J: TRBJ2-3; size: -; CDR3: CASSPNMAQAGGLADTQYF; DNA: TGTGCCAGCAGCCCTAATATGGCGCAAGCGGGGGGGTTGGCAGATACGCAGTATTTT
V: TRBV15; D: -; J: TRBJ1-5; size: -; CDR3: CATSRVGRAVGQPQHF; DNA: TGTGCCACCAGCAGAGTAGGCAGGGCCGTCGGTCAGCCCCAGCATTTT
V: TRBV7-2; D: TRBD1; J: TRBJ2-1; size: -; CDR3: CASSLDVFPRGLGDEQFF; DNA: TGTGCCAGCAGCTTAGACGTTTTTCCCAGGGGGCTCGGTGATGAGCAGTTCTTC
V: TRBV7-6; D: -; J: TRBJ1-3; size: -; CDR3: CASSLFPGGDSGNTIYF; DNA: TGTGCCAGCAGCTTATTCCCAGGAGGGGACTCTGGAAACACCATATATTTT
V: TRBV30; D: -; J: TRBJ2-3; size: -; CDR3: CAWRARDAGLPMTTDTQYF; DNA: TGTGCCTGGAGAGCCCGGGATGCGGGACTCCCAATGACCACAGATACGCAGTATTTT
V: TRBV27; D: -; J: TRBJ2-1; size: -; CDR3: CASSFVSGAMDNEQFF; DNA: TGTGCCAGCAGTTTTGTGTCTGGGGCGATGGACAATGAGCAGTTCTTC
V: TRBV4-2; D: -; J: TRBJ1-1; size: once; CDR3: CASSPQRYGGVRTEAFF; DNA: TGTGCCAGCAGCCCCCAGAGGTATGGAGGGGTAAGGACTGAAGCTTTCTTT
V: TRBV7-2; D: -; J: TRBJ2-7; size: -; CDR3: CASSLLGETGRLSYEQYF; DNA: TGTGCCAGCAGCTTATTAGGGGAAACAGGGCGCCTCTCCTACGAGCAGTACTTC
V: TRBV29-1; D: TRBD1; J: TRBJ2-4; size: -; CDR3: CSVEPTGGDIAKNIQYF; DNA: TGCAGCGTGGAGCCTACAGGGGGTGATATAGCCAAAAACATTCAGTACTTC
V: TRBV27; D: TRBD1; J: TRBJ2-1; size: once; CDR3: CASSTGTELEERNEQFF; DNA: TGTGCCAGCAGTACCGGGACAGAACTAGAGGAACGCAATGAGCAGTTCTTC
V: TRBV30; D: TRBD1; J: TRBJ2-7; size: -; CDR3: CAWRPRDRGLYEQYF; DNA: TGTGCCTGGAGACCCCGGGACAGGGGGCTTTACGAGCAGTACTTC
V: TRBV11-3; D: TRBD2; J: TRBJ2-3; size: once; CDR3: CASGTSGGDTQYF; DNA: TGTGCCAGCGGGACTAGCGGAGGCGATACGCAGTATTTT
V: TRBV7-2; D: -; J: TRBJ2-7; size: -; CDR3: CASSLEQGKHEQYF; DNA: TGTGCCAGCAGCTTAGAACAGGGTAAGCACGAGCAGTACTTC
V: TRBV28; D: TRBD1; J: TRBJ1-5; size: -; CDR3: CASSLEDRGHQQPQHF; DNA: TGTGCCAGCAGTTTAGAGGACAGGGGGCATCAGCAGCCCCAGCATTTT
V: TRBV18; D: TRBD2; J: TRBJ2-1; size: -; CDR3: CASSQGFSKTSGGNKGNEQFF; DNA: TGTGCCAGCTCACAGGGATTCTCAAAGACTAGCGGGGGGAATAAAGGGAATGAGCAGTTCTTC
V: TRBV30; D: -; J: TRBJ2-5; size: -; CDR3: CAWTIHRKKGHRETQYF; DNA: TGTGCCTGGACAATACACCGAAAGAAAGGACATCGAGAGACCCAGTACTTC
V: TRBV6-1; D: TRBD1; J: TRBJ1-1; size: -; CDR3: CASSDRGRGFTDTEAFF; DNA: TGTGCCAGCAGTGACAGGGGGCGAGGATTTACGGACACTGAAGCTTTCTTT
V: TRBV4-3; D: TRBD1; J: TRBJ2-7; size: few; CDR3: CASSQDEWTGDEQYF; DNA: TGCGCCAGCAGCCAAGATGAGTGGACAGGGGACGAGCAGTACTTC
V: TRBV27; D: -; J: TRBJ2-7; size: -; CDR3: CASSFQGGEQYF; DNA: TGTGCCAGCAGTTTCCAGGGAGGCGAGCAGTACTTC
V: TRBV5-1; D: TRBD2; J: TRBJ2-1; size: -; CDR3: CASSRKTSDPYNEQFF; DNA: TGCGCCAGCAGCCGAAAAACTAGCGACCCCTACAATGAGCAGTTCTTC
V: TRBV14; D: TRBD1; J: TRBJ2-7; size: -; CDR3: CASSQGQGAYEQYF; DNA: TGTGCCAGCAGCCAAGGACAGGGTGCCTACGAGCAGTACTTC
V: TRBV4-2; D: TRBD1; J: TRBJ2-7; size: -; CDR3: CASSQDRDRDYEQYF; DNA: TGTGCCAGCAGCCAAGACCGGGACAGGGACTACGAGCAGTACTTC
V: TRBV14; D: -; J: TRBJ1-1; size: once; CDR3: CASSPSARQSNTEAFF; DNA: TGTGCCAGCAGCCCCTCAGCTAGGCAGTCGAACACTGAAGCTTTCTTT
V: TRBV5-6; D: -; J: TRBJ1-2; size: once; CDR3: CASSLGQDNYGYTF; DNA: TGTGCCAGCAGCTTGGGACAGGATAACTATGGCTACACCTTC
V: TRBV6-4; D: TRBD1; J: TRBJ1-6; size: -; CDR3: CASSATGTGGDSPLHF; DNA: TGTGCCAGCAGCGCGACCGGGACAGGCGGGGATTCACCCCTCCACTTT
V: TRBV7-9; D: -; J: TRBJ2-7; size: few; CDR3: CASRSTGGLRSYEQYF; DNA: TGTGCCAGCAGGAGTACCGGAGGGCTAAGGTCCTACGAGCAGTACTTC
V: TRBV4-3; D: -; J: TRBJ2-2; size: -; CDR3: CASSQRQGTEELFF; DNA: TGCGCCAGCAGCCAAAGGCAGGGAACAGAGGAGCTGTTTTTT
V: TRBV5-1; D: TRBD2; J: TRBJ2-3; size: once; CDR3: CASSLYRTSGGTDTQYF; DNA: TGCGCCAGCAGCTTGTACCGGACTAGCGGGGGCACAGATACGCAGTATTTT
V: TRBV14; D: -; J: TRBJ1-2; size: -; CDR3: CASSLSGAIDGYTF; DNA: TGTGCCAGCAGCCTTTCAGGGGCCATCGACGGCTACACCTTC
V: TRBV5-1; D: TRBD2; J: TRBJ2-1; size: once; CDR3: CASSLAGEQFF; DNA: TGCGCCAGCAGCTTAGCGGGGGAGCAGTTCTTC
V: TRBV7-8; D: TRBD1; J: TRBJ1-4; size: once; CDR3: CASSAGTGLNEKLFF; DNA: TGTGCCAGCAGCGCTGGGACAGGACTTAATGAAAAACTGTTTTTT
V: TRBV4-1; D: -; J: TRBJ2-7; size: -; CDR3: CASSQDLNSNSYEQYF; DNA: TGCGCCAGCAGCCAAGATTTAAACTCGAACTCCTACGAGCAGTACTTC
V: TRBV7-8; D: -; J: TRBJ1-1; size: -; CDR3: CASSPRWGDAIRRTEAFF; DNA: TGTGCCAGCAGCCCTCGTTGGGGGGACGCGATTCGTAGAACTGAAGCTTTCTTT
V: TRBV28; D: -; J: TRBJ1-5; size: -; CDR3: CASSARRQLSQPQHF; DNA: TGTGCCAGCAGTGCTCGCCGACAGTTAAGCCAGCCCCAGCATTTT
V: TRBV2; D: TRBD2; J: TRBJ2-7; size: -; CDR3: CARGLAGTEQYF; DNA: TGTGCCAGAGGACTAGCGGGTACCGAGCAGTACTTC
V: TRBV20-1; D: -; J: TRBJ1-1; size: -; CDR3: CSARGGAFF; DNA: TGCAGTGCTAGGGGGGGAGCTTTCTTT
V: TRBV6-1; D: TRBD1; J: TRBJ2-7; size: -; CDR3: CASSPPGGDSYEQYF; DNA: TGTGCCAGCAGCCCCCCAGGGGGCGACTCCTACGAGCAGTACTTC
V: TRBV6-1; D: -; J: TRBJ1-3; size: -; CDR3: CATTGRNTIYF; DNA: TGTGCCACCACGGGAAGAAACACCATATATTTT
V: TRBV29-1; D: TRBD1; J: TRBJ1-4; size: -; CDR3: CSALQGAISVGEKLFF; DNA: TGCAGCGCCCTCCAGGGGGCTATTTCGGTCGGTGAAAAACTGTTTTTT
V: TRBV7-9; D: -; J: TRBJ2-6; size: once; CDR3: CASSRGWDTGSGANVLTF; DNA: TGTGCCAGCAGCCGAGGTTGGGACACGGGCTCTGGGGCCAACGTCCTGACTTTC
V: TRBV30; D: TRBD2; J: TRBJ2-1; size: -; CDR3: CAWSGLAGGLYNEQFF; DNA: TGTGCCTGGAGCGGACTAGCGGGGGGACTTTACAATGAGCAGTTCTTC
V: TRBV28; D: -; J: TRBJ2-7; size: -; CDR3: CASSPRWASYEQYF; DNA: TGTGCCAGCAGCCCCCGTTGGGCTTCCTACGAGCAGTACTTC
V: TRBV11-2; D: TRBD1; J: TRBJ1-3; size: -; CDR3: CASSWAGTGPGNTIYF; DNA: TGTGCCAGCAGCTGGGCCGGGACAGGGCCTGGAAACACCATATATTTT
V: TRBV2; D: -; J: TRBJ2-7; size: once; CDR3: CAGRTATYEQYF; DNA: TGTGCCGGAAGGACAGCTACCTACGAGCAGTACTTC